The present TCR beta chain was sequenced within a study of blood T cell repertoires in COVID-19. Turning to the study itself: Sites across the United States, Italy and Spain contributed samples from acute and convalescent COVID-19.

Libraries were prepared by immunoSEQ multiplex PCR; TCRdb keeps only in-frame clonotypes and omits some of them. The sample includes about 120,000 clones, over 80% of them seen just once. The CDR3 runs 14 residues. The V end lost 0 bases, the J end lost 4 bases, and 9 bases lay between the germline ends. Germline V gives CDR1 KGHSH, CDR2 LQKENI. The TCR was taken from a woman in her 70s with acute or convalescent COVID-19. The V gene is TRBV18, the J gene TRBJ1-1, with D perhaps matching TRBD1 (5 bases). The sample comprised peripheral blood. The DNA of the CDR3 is TGTGCCAGCTCACCACCGGGGGGGTTCACTGAAGCTTTCTTT. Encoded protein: CASSPPGGFTEAFF. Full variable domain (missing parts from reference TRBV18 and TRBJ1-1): NAGVMQNPRHLVRRRGQEARLRCSPMKGHSHVYWYRQLPEEGLKFMVYLQKENIIDESGMPKERFSAEFPKEGPSILRIQQVVRGDSAAYFCASSPPGGFTEAFFGQGTRLTVV.